This is a list of T cell receptor beta chains from one sample in a study of beta chain features in type 1 diabetes. Sequencing was performed with immunoSEQ multiplex PCR; in TCRdb, only in-frame clones are kept and a portion is missing. The sample consists of fewer than 65,000 clones, around three fifths of them appearing once. Sequenced sample: Tregs from blood. The origin of the receptors is a woman aged 18-29 years in good health. The CDR3 runs from the conserved cysteine through the conserved F or W. D genes are given only for firm matches. Clone size is given for some rows only: seen once, a few or many times, or a class if the clone is expanded.

j_call | v_call | clone_size | d_call | cdr3_aa | cdr3_nt
TRBJ1-1 | TRBV7-2 | NA | NA | CASSLPLRWTEAFF | TGTGCCAGCAGCTTACCTCTCCGGTGGACTGAAGCTTTCTTT
TRBJ2-2 | TRBV5-3 | once | NA | CARSGSGQGTGELFF | TGTGCCAGAAGCGGGAGCGGGCAGGGCACCGGGGAGCTGTTTTTT
TRBJ2-3 | TRBV5-1 | NA | TRBD1 | CASSLRDRRTDTQYF | TGCGCCAGCAGCTTACGGGACAGGCGCACAGATACGCAGTATTTT
TRBJ2-7 | TRBV6-8 | NA | TRBD2 | CASSPSSGRREQYF | TGTGCCAGCAGCCCCTCTAGCGGGAGGCGCGAGCAGTACTTC
TRBJ2-1 | TRBV4-2 | few | TRBD1 | CASSPGQGPYNEQFF | TGTGCCAGCAGCCCGGGACAGGGACCCTACAATGAGCAGTTCTTC
TRBJ2-3 | TRBV5-6 | NA | NA | CASRPGLTSLQDTQYF | TGTGCCAGCAGGCCGGGTCTCACTTCTCTCCAGGATACGCAGTATTTT
TRBJ2-1 | TRBV5-6 | NA | TRBD2 | CASSSSHSGITYNEQFF | TGTGCCAGCAGCTCGTCCCATAGCGGGATTACTTACAATGAGCAGTTCTTC
TRBJ2-2 | TRBV9 | NA | TRBD2 | CASSVRGANTGELFF | TGTGCCAGCAGCGTGCGGGGGGCGAACACCGGGGAGCTGTTTTTT
TRBJ1-2 | TRBV27 | few | NA | CASRDTGSRRYTF | TGTGCCAGCAGGGATACAGGGTCCAGGCGGTACACCTTC
TRBJ1-2 | TRBV2 | NA | NA | CASSLTRVLGGYTF | TGTGCCAGCAGCCTGACCAGGGTTCTAGGTGGCTACACCTTC
TRBJ2-3 | TRBV28 | NA | NA | CASSNGGLLTDTQYF | TGTGCCAGCAGTAACGGAGGGCTTCTTACAGATACGCAGTATTTT
TRBJ2-3 | TRBV30 | NA | NA | CAWSRFRGYPGDTQYF | TGTGCCTGGAGTAGGTTCAGGGGATACCCCGGGGATACGCAGTATTTT
TRBJ1-3 | TRBV7-3 | NA | NA | CASSFPIPLRSGNTIYF | TGTGCCAGCAGCTTCCCTATACCTCTTCGGTCTGGAAACACCATATATTTT
TRBJ2-1 | TRBV12-5 | once | NA | CASGLALGGEQFF | TGTGCTAGTGGTTTGGCCCTAGGCGGTGAGCAGTTCTTC
TRBJ2-5 | TRBV11-2 | once | TRBD2 | CASSLSRSGGTQYF | TGTGCCAGCAGCTTAAGTCGGAGCGGGGGGACCCAGTACTTC
TRBJ2-1 | TRBV7-3 | NA | NA | CASSLTTGRGGEQFF | TGTGCCAGCAGCTTAACGACGGGCAGGGGTGGTGAGCAGTTCTTC
TRBJ2-2 | TRBV28 | NA | NA | CASVGGAIRTGELFF | TGTGCCAGCGTAGGGGGGGCAATTAGGACCGGGGAGCTGTTTTTT
TRBJ2-1 | TRBV27 | few | TRBD1 | CADRGGGQGYNEQFF | TGTGCCGACCGGGGCGGGGGACAGGGCTACAATGAGCAGTTCTTC
TRBJ1-3 | TRBV5-4 | NA | TRBD1 | CASSQLSGTGNTIYF | TGTGCCAGCAGCCAACTTTCCGGGACAGGGAACACCATATATTTT
TRBJ2-2 | TRBV9 | NA | NA | CASSVQGGRTGELFF | TGTGCCAGCAGCGTCCAGGGAGGTCGGACCGGGGAGCTGTTTTTT
TRBJ2-1 | TRBV30 | NA | NA | CAWRALHNEQFF | TGTGCCTGGAGGGCTCTTCATAATGAGCAGTTCTTC
TRBJ2-7 | TRBV9 | NA | NA | CASSVAKGPYYEQYF | TGTGCCAGCAGCGTAGCGAAGGGGCCCTACTACGAGCAGTACTTC
TRBJ1-1 | TRBV19 | NA | TRBD1 | CASIDRDRVSEAFF | TGTGCCAGTATAGACCGGGACAGGGTCTCTGAAGCTTTCTTT
TRBJ2-7 | TRBV6-1 | NA | TRBD1 | CASRPTGAQSEQYF | TGTGCCAGCAGACCGACAGGGGCGCAGAGCGAGCAGTACTTC
TRBJ1-1 | TRBV14 | few | TRBD1 | CASSKRQGAGTEAFF | TGTGCCAGCAGCAAAAGACAGGGGGCAGGGACTGAAGCTTTCTTT
TRBJ1-2 | TRBV5-5 | medium-sized | NA | CASSLVSSNYGYTF | TGTGCCAGCAGCTTGGTGTCCTCTAACTATGGCTACACCTTC
TRBJ1-2 | TRBV4-3 | few | NA | CASSQGTRANYGYTF | TGCGCCAGCAGCCAAGGAACTAGGGCTAACTATGGCTACACCTTC
TRBJ2-5 | TRBV7-2 | few | TRBD2 | CASSFASGGGETQYF | TGTGCCAGCAGTTTTGCTAGCGGGGGAGGAGAGACCCAGTACTTC
TRBJ2-3 | TRBV29-1 | few | NA | CSVEGGADTQYF | TGCAGCGTTGAAGGGGGGGCAGATACGCAGTATTTT